The clone carrying this T cell receptor beta chain has at least ten counts. Its matching antigen is unknown. In the library, unique molecular identifiers were attached to individual cDNA molecules. In the original processing: From approximately 20,000 to 700,000 TCRs were found per sample, with a median of around 96,000. TCRdb re-analysed the reads in MiXCR, keeping a single row per CDR3 protein. TCRdb assigned the V and J calls; the authors' analysis was not used. The sample has around 120,000 distinct CDR3 sequences, around 9% seen once. The CDR3 spans 15 residues. Germline CDR1 reads MNHEY; CDR2 reads SVGEGT. Trimming removed 2 bases from V and 0 bases from J, with 8 bases in between. These data belong to a study of human T cells and chemical hapten exposure. Study overall: Small pooled library volume differences chiefly drove per-sample TCR yield variation.

General study findings and limits: Once DPC sensitization occurred, TCRs above 1 in 1000 frequency showed no change.

Whole blood, unfractionated, served as the material for total RNA extraction. This receptor was identified in a human donor in good health. Some clones in this sample may be carry-over from other donors' samples. This sequence joins TRBV6-2 or TRBV6-3 and TRBJ1-5; D ambiguous. The source material was whole blood. Here the CDR3 reads CASSYGVISNQPQHF. As DNA, the CDR3 is TGTGCCAGCAGTTACGGAGTAATTAGCAATCAGCCCCAGCATTTT.